The rows below give T cell receptor beta chains drawn from one sample of a study of CD4 T cells in relation to SARS-CoV-2 and coronaviruses. These receptors' antigens are unknown. Here immunoSEQ multiplex PCR was the method, and the copy in TCRdb shows in-frame clones only, minus some. The data hold some 40,000 clones, with more than 65% observed a single time. Input material: naive CD4+ T cells from PBMCs, cultured in vitro. The receptors were gathered from an adult with COVID-19. CDR3s include the opening cysteine and the closing phenylalanine or tryptophan. The order of the fields is clone size, J gene, V gene, D gene, CDR3 DNA, CDR3 protein. D genes are given only for firm matches. The size of a clone is reported for some rows only, either as once, few or many, or as a class for expanded clones.

NA	TRBJ1-4	TRBV3-1/TRBV3-2	NA	TGTGCCAGCAGCCAAGAAGGGGGTAGTGAAAAACTGTTTTTT	CASSQEGGSEKLFF
NA	TRBJ2-7	TRBV29-1	TRBD2	TGCAGCGTTGGTTCAAACGGGAGACTAGCGGGAGTTTACGAGCAGTACTTC	CSVGSNGRLAGVYEQYF
NA	TRBJ2-3	TRBV27	NA	TGTGCCAGCAGTTTAGTAGTGGGCTCCCCAGATACGCAGTATTTT	CASSLVVGSPDTQYF
NA	TRBJ2-5	TRBV4-1	TRBD2	TGCGCCAGCAGCCAATCTGGTATACGTGTGACTAGCGGCGCGGAGACCCAGTACTTC	CASSQSGIRVTSGAETQYF
NA	TRBJ2-1	TRBV30	TRBD2	TGTGCCTGGAATAGCGGGAGGGCCCCGAATGAGCAGTTCTTC	CAWNSGRAPNEQFF
NA	TRBJ1-1	TRBV11-2	NA	TGTGCCAGCAGCTTAGAGGGAAACACTGAAGCTTTCTTT	CASSLEGNTEAFF
once	TRBJ2-7	TRBV4-1	NA	TGCGCCAGCAGCCGATCTGGGGCGGGGAGAGGTATAGGCGAGCAGTACTTC	CASSRSGAGRGIGEQYF
NA	TRBJ2-7	TRBV2	NA	TGTGCCAGCAGTGATTTGGGAACTTCCCCCACCTACGAGCAGTACTTC	CASSDLGTSPTYEQYF
NA	TRBJ2-3	TRBV7-3	TRBD2	TGTGCCAGCAGCTTAGCGAGCGGGAGCCGCACAGATACGCAGTATTTT	CASSLASGSRTDTQYF
NA	TRBJ1-2	TRBV6-6	TRBD1	TGTGCCAGCAGTATGGGACAGGATCCGGATGGCTACACCTTC	CASSMGQDPDGYTF
once	TRBJ2-1	TRBV5-1	NA	TGCGCCAGCAGCAAAGACTACAATGAGCAGTTCTTC	CASSKDYNEQFF
few	TRBJ2-1	TRBV6-4	NA	TGTGCCAGCAGTGACGGGAGCTCCTACAATGAGCAGTTCTTC	CASSDGSSYNEQFF
NA	TRBJ2-7	TRBV20-1	NA	TGCAGTGCTATTTCCTACGAGCAGTACTTC	CSAISYEQYF
NA	TRBJ1-1	TRBV28	NA	TGTGCCAGCAGTTTAGGGGGGAACACTGAAGCTTTCTTT	CASSLGGNTEAFF
once	TRBJ2-7	TRBV4-3	NA	TGCGCCAGCCAGACCCGGCGACAGAGGACAATTCTTCGCTCCTACGAGCAGTACTTC	CASQTRRQRTILRSYEQYF
NA	TRBJ2-3	TRBV28	TRBD2	TGTGCCAGCAGTCCTTGGGCTCGCGGGAGGGCCAGCACAGATACGCAGTATTTT	CASSPWARGRASTDTQYF
NA	TRBJ2-5	TRBV5-1	TRBD1	TGCGCCAGCAGCCTCCGTGGGGACAGGGAAGAGACCCAGTACTTC	CASSLRGDREETQYF
NA	TRBJ1-1	TRBV2	NA	TGTGCCAGCAGTGAGAGTGGGACTGAAGCTTTCTTT	CASSESGTEAFF
NA	TRBJ1-4	TRBV28	TRBD1	TGTGCCTCCGACCCACAGGGGGGGATTGGAAAACTGTTTTTT	CASDPQGGIGKLFF
NA	TRBJ2-1	TRBV5-4	NA	TGTGCCAGCAGCTTCGGGGGAGTCTCGCCCGAGCAGTTCTTC	CASSFGGVSPEQFF
NA	TRBJ2-7	TRBV5-5	NA	TGTGCCAGCAGCTATAGGGGTTCCTACGAGCAGTACTTC	CASSYRGSYEQYF
NA	TRBJ2-3	TRBV7-8	NA	TGTGCCAGCAGCCGCCCGCCGAGGCTAGACACAGATACGCAGTATTTT	CASSRPPRLDTDTQYF
NA	TRBJ2-7	TRBV11-2	TRBD2	TGTGCCAGCAGACCTAGCGGCCTTTATGAGCAGTACTTC	CASRPSGLYEQYF
NA	TRBJ2-5	TRBV6-1	NA	TGTGCCAGCAGTGAAGCGCGAAGTGGGACCCAGTACTTC	CASSEARSGTQYF
NA	TRBJ2-3	TRBV19	NA	TGTGCCAGTAGAGCTTTTGGGCTAATCACAGATACGCAGTATTTT	CASRAFGLITDTQYF
NA	TRBJ1-4	TRBV19	TRBD1	TGTGCCAGTAGTTCTCAGGGGGCGGAAAAACTGTTTTTT	CASSSQGAEKLFF
NA	TRBJ2-7	TRBV27	NA	TGTGCCAGCAGTTCGTACTACGAGCAGTACTTC	CASSSYYEQYF